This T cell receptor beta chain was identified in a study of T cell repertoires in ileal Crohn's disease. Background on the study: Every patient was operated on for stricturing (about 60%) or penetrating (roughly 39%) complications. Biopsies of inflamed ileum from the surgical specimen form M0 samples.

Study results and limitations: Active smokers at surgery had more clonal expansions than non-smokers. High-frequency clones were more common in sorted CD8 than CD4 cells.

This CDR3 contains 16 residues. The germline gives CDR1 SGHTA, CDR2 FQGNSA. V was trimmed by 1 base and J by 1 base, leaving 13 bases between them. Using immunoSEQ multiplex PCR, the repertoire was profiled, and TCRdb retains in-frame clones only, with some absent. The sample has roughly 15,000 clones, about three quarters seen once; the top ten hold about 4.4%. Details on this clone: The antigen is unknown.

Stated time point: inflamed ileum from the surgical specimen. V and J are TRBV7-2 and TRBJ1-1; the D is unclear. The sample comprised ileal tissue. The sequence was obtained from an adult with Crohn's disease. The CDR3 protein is CASSLEGWVGNTEAFF. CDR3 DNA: TGTGCCAGCAGCTTAGAAGGGTGGGTTGGGAACACTGAAGCTTTCTTT.